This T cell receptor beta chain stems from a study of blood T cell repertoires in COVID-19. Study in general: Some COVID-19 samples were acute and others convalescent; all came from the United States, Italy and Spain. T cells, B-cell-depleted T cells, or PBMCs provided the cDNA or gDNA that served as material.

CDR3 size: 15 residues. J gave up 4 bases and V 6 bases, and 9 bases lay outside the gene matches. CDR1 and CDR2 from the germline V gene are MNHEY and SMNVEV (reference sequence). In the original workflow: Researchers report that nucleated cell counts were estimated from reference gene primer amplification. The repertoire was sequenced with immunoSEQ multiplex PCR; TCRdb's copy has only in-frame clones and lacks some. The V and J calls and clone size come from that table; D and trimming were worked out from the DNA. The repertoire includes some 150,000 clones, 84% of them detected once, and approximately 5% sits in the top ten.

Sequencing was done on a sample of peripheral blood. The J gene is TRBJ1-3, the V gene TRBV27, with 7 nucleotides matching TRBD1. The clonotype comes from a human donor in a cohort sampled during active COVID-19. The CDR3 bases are TGTGCCAGCAGCCTCGGAGGGGGCGCGGGAAACACCATATATTTT. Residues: CASSLGGGAGNTIYF.